Listed here are 9 T cell receptor beta chains from one sample, sequenced in a study of blood T cell repertoires in COVID-19. The protocol was immunoSEQ multiplex PCR, while the TCRdb copy is restricted to in-frame clones and leaves out a portion. In the table there are about 150,000 clones, approximately 86% of which are singletons. The sample taken for sequencing was PBMCs or T cells enriched from blood (not recorded which). All receptors come from a woman aged 40 to 50 who had been exposed to COVID-19.

The V gene is TRBV14, the J gene TRBJ1-2, with 8 bases matching TRBD1. V lost 5 bases, J lost 3 bases, and 8 bases stayed unmatched. The CDR3 consists of 15 residues. The germline CDR1 and CDR2 sequences are SGHDN and FVKESK. The CDR3 region is CASSEKTGVDYGYTF. The CDR3 DNA reads TGTGCCAGCAGCGAGAAGACAGGGGTGGACTATGGCTACACCTTC.

The genes are TRBV24-1 and TRBJ2-1, with TRBD1 matching over 10 bases. J gave up 5 bases and V 1 base, and 4 bases lay outside the gene matches. Germline assignment: CDR1 KGHDR and CDR2 SFDVKD. This CDR3 region has 16 residues. DNA for the CDR3: TGTGCCACCAGTGATTTCGGGACAGGGGACCACAATGAGCAGTTCTTC. Residues: CATSDFGTGDHNEQFF.

This chain links TRBV4-1 with TRBJ2-2; TRBD2 matches 10 bases. Trimming removed 5 bases from V and 4 bases from J; junction bases left unmatched: 7. From germline, CDR1 is MGHRA and CDR2 YSYEKL. The CDR3 spans 16 residues. For the CDR3, the DNA is TGCGCCAGCAGCGTACGATCTAGCGGGAGCACCGGGGAGCTGTTTTTT. Protein: CASSVRSSGSTGELFF.

J is TRBJ1-3 and V is TRBV2; no clear D. The V gene lost 6 bases and the J gene lost 0 bases, with 18 bases spanning the gap. Germline CDR1 is SNHLY and CDR2 is FYNNEI. The CDR3 totals 17 residues. This CDR3 reads CASSPTVLLISGNTIYF. CDR3 nucleotide sequence: TGTGCCAGCAGCCCCACTGTCCTCCTGATCTCTGGAAACACCATATATTTT.

The chain combines TRBV28 with TRBJ1-2; D ambiguous. The CDR3 totals 15 residues. Germline CDR1 MDHEN, CDR2 SYDVKM. Trimming left V 4 bases short and J 2 bases short, with 14 bases between. CDR3 region: CASSWPSTTNYGYTF. The DNA for the CDR3 is TGTGCCAGCAGTTGGCCCTCGACAACAAACTATGGCTACACCTTC.

This chain uses TRBV7-2 with TRBJ1-4; D is ambiguous. This CDR3 comprises 14 residues. Germline CDR1 reads SGHTA; CDR2 reads FQGNSA. Trimming cost V 5 bases and J 4 bases, with 11 bases left between them. The CDR3 spells CASSHRDFNEKLFF. CDR3 nucleotide sequence: TGTGCCAGCAGCCACCGGGATTTTAATGAAAAACTGTTTTTT.

The table lists this clone with a few counts. The chain carries TRBV7-9 and TRBJ1-3; D is unclear. CDR1 and CDR2 (germline): SEHNR, FQNEAQ (reference sequence). V lost 3 bases, J lost 4 bases, and 7 bases lay in between. The CDR3 has 13 residues. DNA of the CDR3: TGTGCCAGCAGCTTCGGAGAGGGAAACACCATATATTTT. Its protein product is CASSFGEGNTIYF.

A single count supports this clone. The chain combines TRBV25-1 with TRBJ1-2; D unresolved. V lost 5 bases to trimming and J lost 1 base, with 11 bases between them. The CDR3 has 14 amino acids. Looked up from germline, CDR1 is MGHDK and CDR2 is SYGVNS. CDR3 nucleotides: TGTGCCAGCAGTCCCCCCGGGAGTAACTATGGCTACACCTTC. Protein product: CASSPPGSNYGYTF.

This rearrangement joins TRBV9 to TRBJ1-1; 8 bases are a match to TRBD1. CDR1 is SGDLS, CDR2 YYNGEE, per germline. With V trimmed by 2 bases and J by 11 bases, 11 bases remained unmatched. CDR3 length: 14 residues. The CDR3 spells CASSVGQGAQEAFF. The CDR3 DNA is TGTGCCAGCAGCGTTGGACAGGGAGCCCAGGAGGCTTTCTTT. The complete variable domain, with remaining parts taken from reference TRBV9 and TRBJ1-1, reads DSGVTQTPKHLITATGQRVTLRCSPRSGDLSVYWYQQSLDQGLQFLIQYYNGEERAKGNILERFSAQQFPDLHSELNLSSLELGDSALYFCASSVGQGAQEAFFGQGTRLTVV.